The 22 T cell receptor beta chains given below trace back to one sample, sequenced in a study of T cell responses to AZD1222 COVID-19 vaccine. This table comes from immunoSEQ multiplex PCR, and its TCRdb copy is limited to in-frame clones, with some not included. The sample consists of about 150,000 clones, around 90% of them appearing once. Material: peripheral blood, obtained on day 0 of AZD1222 vaccination. These TCRs come from an adult in good health.

This chain links TRBV28 with TRBJ2-1; the match to TRBD2 covers 9 bases. Trimming cost V 3 bases and J 10 bases; bases outside gene matches: 4. CDR3 length: 13 residues. CDR1 is MDHEN and CDR2 is SYDVKM in the germline V gene. The chain's CDR3 is CASSLGLAGEQFF. CDR3 in DNA: TGTGCCAGCAGTTTGGGACTAGCCGGGGAGCAGTTCTTC.

This clone was counted a single time. The chain's CDR3 is CASGRTGGNTIYF. The CDR3 nucleotides read TGTGCCAGCGGCCGGACAGGGGGAAACACCATATATTTT. The chain is built from TRBV2 and TRBJ1-3, with 8 positions matching TRBD1. This CDR3 region has 13 residues. The V segment lost 8 bases and the J segment 4 bases; nucleotides outside the gene matches: 4. Germline V lookup: CDR1 SNHLY, CDR2 FYNNEI.

The chain combines TRBV4-3 with TRBJ2-1, with D unresolved. Per germline, CDR1 LGHNA and CDR2 YSLEER. V dropped 0 bases and J dropped 8 bases, with 14 bases sitting between them. CDR3 length: 15 residues. CDR3 bases: TGCGCCAGCAGCCAAGATCTACTGGGCCCTTATGAGCAGTTCTTC. Protein: CASSQDLLGPYEQFF.

The rearrangement uses TRBV12-5 and TRBJ2-3; TRBD1 might be the D (5 bases). The CDR3 is 15 residues long. The V and J ends lost 3 bases and 7 bases respectively, with 17 bases between them. Germline V CDR1 and CDR2: LGHNT, FRNRAP. The CDR3 loop reads CASGFSGLGSNTQYF. The CDR3 DNA reads as TGTGCTAGTGGTTTCTCAGGGCTGGGGTCGAATACGCAGTATTTT.

This clone was observed a single time. The V and J genes are TRBV9 and TRBJ2-3, with a tentative D call TRBD2 (7 bases). CDR1 is SGDLS, CDR2 YYNGEE, per germline. This CDR3 is 18 amino acids long. Trimming pared 3 bases from V and 3 bases from J, leaving 23 bases between. CDR3 loop: CASSGGGSGGGFTDTQYF. CDR3 bases: TGTGCCAGCAGCGGCGGCGGTTCGGGGGGCGGGTTTACAGATACGCAGTATTTT.

The V and J genes are TRBV11-1 and TRBJ2-6, with 9 nucleotides matching TRBD1. The CDR3 is 16 residues long. Germline-derived CDR1 and CDR2 are SGHAT and FQDESV (reference sequence). The J segment lost 4 bases and the V segment lost 2 bases, leaving 3 bases of the junction unmatched. CDR3 sequence (DNA): TGTGCCAGCAGCTTAACAGGGGGCCCCGGGGCCAACGTCCTGACTTTC. It encodes CASSLTGGPGANVLTF. Complete variable domain (other parts from reference TRBV11-1 and TRBJ2-6): EAEVAQSPRYKITEKSQAVAFWCDPISGHATLYWYRQILGQGPELLVQFQDESVVDDSQLPKDRFSAERLKGVDSTLKIQPAELGDSAMYLCASSLTGGPGANVLTFGAGSRLTVL.

V and J are TRBV9 and TRBJ2-1; 10 nucleotides agree with TRBD2. The CDR3 extends over 19 amino acids. The J segment lost 0 bases and the V segment lost 0 bases, leaving 9 bases of the junction unmatched. Per the germline V gene, CDR1 is SGDLS and CDR2 is YYNGEE. CDR3 sequence (DNA): TGTGCCAGCAGCGTAGGGGGGGCTAGCGGGAGCAGCTCCTACAATGAGCAGTTCTTC. This sequence encodes CASSVGGASGSSSYNEQFF.

In its sample, this clone was seen a few times. The chain is built from TRBV7-3 and TRBJ2-2; weak D call: TRBD1 (5 bases). The germline CDR1 and CDR2 sequences are SGHTA and FQGTGA. V was trimmed by 0 bases and J by 6 bases, leaving 11 bases between them. The CDR3 covers 15 residues. Here the CDR3 reads CASSLTGLGAGELFF. Written as DNA, the CDR3 is TGTGCCAGCAGCTTAACGGGGCTAGGAGCCGGGGAGCTGTTTTTT.

The rearrangement uses TRBV24-1 and TRBJ1-3; a weak D match, TRBD1 (6 bases). V was cut by 4 bases and J by 3 bases, with 21 bases left in between. The CDR3 is 18 amino acids. Per germline, CDR1 KGHDR and CDR2 SFDVKD. This CDR3 is CATSDPSTGAGVGNTIYF. The CDR3 nucleotides are TGTGCCACCAGTGACCCATCCACGGGGGCCGGGGTTGGAAACACCATATATTTT.

The chain recombines TRBV5-4 with TRBJ2-3, with 7 bases aligning to TRBD2. The CDR3 length is 14 residues. Germline lookup yields CDR1 SGHNT and CDR2 YYREEE (reference sequence). V shed 1 base and J 4 bases; nucleotides not matched to a gene: 3. The CDR3 DNA follows: TGTGCCAGCAGCTTGTTGGGGGGGGCAGATACGCAGTATTTT. Amino acid sequence: CASSLLGGADTQYF.

The chain has TRBV29-1 and TRBJ2-5; D is possibly TRBD1 or TRBD2 (6 bases each). V lost 8 bases, J lost 5 bases, and 12 bases lay in between. There are 11 residues in the CDR3. Germline assignment: CDR1 SQVTM and CDR2 ANQGSEA. The chain's CDR3 is CSLGGRETQYF. As DNA, the CDR3 is TGCAGCCTCGGGGGCAGGGAGACCCAGTACTTC.

V gene TRBV21-1 combines with J gene TRBJ1-1; TRBD1 is taken as the D call from the table, unchecked against the DNA. TRBV21-1 is a documented pseudogene. The CDR3 loop spans 14 amino acids. In DNA, the CDR3 is TGTGCCAGCAGCACCCGACAGGCTACAAAAAAAGCTTTCTTT. Protein: CASSTRQATKKAFF.

The chain has TRBV28 and TRBJ2-2; 11 positions agree with TRBD1. Trimming removed 7 bases from V and 4 bases from J; junction bases left unmatched: 5. Per germline, CDR1 MDHEN and CDR2 SYDVKM. This CDR3 region has 15 residues. Here the CDR3 DNA reads TGTGCCAGCACCCCCGGGACAGGGGGCACCGGGGAGCTGTTTTTT. It is translated as CASTPGTGGTGELFF.

The chain employs TRBV9 and TRBJ2-4; the match to TRBD2 covers 8 bases. Looked up from germline, CDR1 is SGDLS and CDR2 is YYNGEE. V lost 4 bases, J lost 2 bases, and 11 bases stayed unmatched. This CDR3 has 17 residues. The CDR3 nucleotides read TGTGCCAGCAGCCCCTATAGCGGGAACCCCACCAAAAACATTCAGTACTTC. Residues: CASSPYSGNPTKNIQYF.

This chain uses TRBV19 with TRBJ1-2, with D hard to call. Trimming pared 0 bases from V and 3 bases from J, leaving 11 bases between. This CDR3 region has 15 residues. The germline gives CDR1 LNHDA, CDR2 SQIVND (reference sequence). CDR3 region: CASSIEGGPHYGYTF. The CDR3 DNA reads TGTGCCAGTAGTATAGAAGGAGGGCCCCACTATGGCTACACCTTC.

The rearrangement uses TRBV6-5 and TRBJ1-5; D is unresolved. The CDR3 spans 11 residues. Germline-derived CDR1 and CDR2 are MNHEY and SVGAGI. Trimming took 7 bases from V and 6 from J, leaving 7 bases between them. The DNA of the CDR3 is TGTGCCAGCAACCACTTTCAGCCCCAGCATTTT. Translation: CASNHFQPQHF.

For the CDR3, the DNA is TGTGCCAGCAGCCCACGGGACAGGGCATTGGCAGATACGCAGTATTTT. Encoded protein: CASSPRDRALADTQYF. The chain has TRBV5-4 and TRBJ2-3, with 9 positions matching TRBD1. With V trimmed by 4 bases and J by 4 bases, 10 bases remained unmatched. The CDR3 sequence is 16 residues long. The germline V gene has CDR1 SGHNT and CDR2 YYREEE (reference sequence). Filled out from reference TRBV5-4 and TRBJ2-3, the complete variable domain reads ETGVTQSPTHLIKTRGQQVTLRCSSQSGHNTVSWYQQALGQGPQFIFQYYREEENGRGNFPPRFSGLQFPNYSSELNVNALELDDSALYLCASSPRDRALADTQYFGPGTRLTVL.

V gene TRBV5-4 combines with J gene TRBJ2-1; 8 nucleotides match TRBD2. The V and J ends lost 7 bases and 7 bases, in that order; junction bases with no gene match: 10. CDR3 length: 14 residues. Germline CDR1 reads SGHNT; CDR2 reads YYREEE (reference sequence). The CDR3 here is CASFQGGRLNEQFF. In DNA, the CDR3 is TGTGCCAGCTTCCAGGGCGGGAGGCTGAATGAGCAGTTCTTC. Using reference TRBV5-4 and TRBJ2-1 for the parts outside the CDR3, the full variable domain is ETGVTQSPTHLIKTRGQQVTLRCSSQSGHNTVSWYQQALGQGPQFIFQYYREEENGRGNFPPRFSGLQFPNYSSELNVNALELDDSALYLCASFQGGRLNEQFFGPGTRLTVL.

This chain uses TRBV4-3 with TRBJ2-1; 8 bases fit TRBD2. This CDR3 has 17 residues. V shed 1 base and J 7 bases; nucleotides not matched to a gene: 12. CDR1 LGHNA and CDR2 YSLEER come from the germline V gene. The CDR3 here is CASSQVRGGTSHNEQFF. The CDR3 DNA sequence: TGCGCCAGCAGCCAAGTTCGGGGAGGGACTAGTCATAATGAGCAGTTCTTC.

The rearrangement joins TRBV5-6 to TRBJ1-3; tentative D call: TRBD1 (5 bases). This CDR3 has 15 amino acids. Germline V CDR1 and CDR2: SGHDT, YYEEEE. V was trimmed by 4 bases and J by 0 bases, leaving 11 bases between them. CDR3 coding DNA: TGTGCCAGCAGCCCCATGGGGGGCTCTGGAAACACCATATATTTT. It encodes CASSPMGGSGNTIYF.

In its sample, this clone was seen once. The chain employs TRBV27 and TRBJ2-1; 12 nucleotides match TRBD2. Germline CDR1 MNHEY, CDR2 SMNVEV (reference sequence). The CDR3 is 16 residues long. V trimming: 3 bases; J trimming: 7 bases; junction bases outside the gene matches: 7. CDR3 residues: CASSLLSGTSGNEQFF. DNA of the CDR3: TGTGCCAGCAGTTTGTTGTCGGGGACTAGCGGGAATGAGCAGTTCTTC.

This sequence joins TRBV9 and TRBJ2-2; 7 bases are a match to TRBD2. Per the germline V gene, CDR1 is SGDLS and CDR2 is YYNGEE. CDR3 length equals 14 residues. V dropped 3 bases and J dropped 6; count of bases not matched to a gene: 5. CDR3 residues: CASSAGLPPGELFF. The CDR3 DNA follows: TGTGCCAGCAGCGCGGGACTACCCCCCGGGGAGCTGTTTTTT.